These T cell receptor beta chains were read from a single sample in a study of blood T cell repertoires in COVID-19. Some clones are missing from TCRdb's copy, which holds only in-frame ones; the method was immunoSEQ multiplex PCR. The table includes about 190,000 clones, 65% to 85% detected once. The source material was peripheral blood. Receptors originate from a woman aged 25 to 39 with acute or convalescent COVID-19. The CDR3 runs from the conserved cysteine through the conserved F or W. Each record gives: D gene, J gene, clone size, V gene, CDR3 DNA, CDR3 protein. A D gene is named only where the DNA matches it firmly. Size is omitted from some rows. Given values are once, few, many or a class for expanded clones.

D: TRBD2
J: TRBJ2-1
size: -
V: TRBV27
DNA: TGTGCCAGCAGTACTAGCGGTTATTACAATGAGCAGTTCTTC
CDR3: CASSTSGYYNEQFF

D: -
J: TRBJ1-1
size: -
V: TRBV10-3
DNA: TGTGCCATCACTGAGACAGGAGACGACACTGAAGCTTTCTTT
CDR3: CAITETGDDTEAFF

D: TRBD1
J: TRBJ1-2
size: -
V: TRBV4-2
DNA: TGTGCCAGCAGCCAAGAGCAGGGGGCGCGTAACTATGGCTACACCTTC
CDR3: CASSQEQGARNYGYTF

D: -
J: TRBJ1-5
size: -
V: TRBV20-1
DNA: TGCAGTGCCCGGGGTGGTCAGCCCCAGCATTTT
CDR3: CSARGGQPQHF

D: TRBD2
J: TRBJ2-3
size: few
V: TRBV9
DNA: TGTGCCAGCAGCGCCTCGGGGACTAGCGCACGTCGCACAGATACGCAGTATTTT
CDR3: CASSASGTSARRTDTQYF

D: TRBD1
J: TRBJ2-7
size: many
V: TRBV5-4
DNA: TGTGCCAGCAGACCGACAGGGAACTACGAGCAGTACTTC
CDR3: CASRPTGNYEQYF

D: TRBD2
J: TRBJ2-5
size: -
V: TRBV5-1
DNA: TGCGCCAGCAGCTTCGGGGCGATGTCGGGAGGGGTAGAGACCCAGTACTTC
CDR3: CASSFGAMSGGVETQYF

D: TRBD1
J: TRBJ1-2
size: -
V: TRBV24-1
DNA: TGTGCCACCAGTGATACGACAGGGGGCTATGGCTACACCTTC
CDR3: CATSDTTGGYGYTF

D: -
J: TRBJ1-1
size: once
V: TRBV15
DNA: TGTGCCACCAGCCGAACGGGCGGGTTAAGGAACACTGAAGCTTTCTTT
CDR3: CATSRTGGLRNTEAFF

D: TRBD1
J: TRBJ1-1
size: -
V: TRBV7-8
DNA: TGTGCCAGCAGCTCCCGGACAGGGTCGGTGGTTGAAGCTTTCTTT
CDR3: CASSSRTGSVVEAFF

D: -
J: TRBJ1-6
size: once
V: TRBV9
DNA: TGTGCCAGCAGCCTTTCAGAGGGTGGTAATTCACCCCTCCACTTT
CDR3: CASSLSEGGNSPLHF

D: -
J: TRBJ1-2
size: -
V: TRBV7-9
DNA: TGTGCCAGCAGCTTAGGGGCTGGGAGTAACTATGGCTACACCTTC
CDR3: CASSLGAGSNYGYTF

D: TRBD1
J: TRBJ1-4
size: -
V: TRBV15
DNA: TGTGCCACCAGCAGAGGTTTCGGGACAGGGGACGAAAAACTGTTTTTT
CDR3: CATSRGFGTGDEKLFF

D: -
J: TRBJ2-7
size: -
V: TRBV6-5
DNA: TGTGCCAGCAGTCGGACATCGACTTCCCTCGAGCAGTACTTC
CDR3: CASSRTSTSLEQYF

D: -
J: TRBJ1-6
size: -
V: TRBV6-5
DNA: TGTGCCAGCACCGAAGGACTGACGAATTCACCCCTCCACTTT
CDR3: CASTEGLTNSPLHF

D: -
J: TRBJ1-1
size: -
V: TRBV27
DNA: TGTGCCAGCAGCGCAGAACCCATTCAGGTCACTGAAGCTTTCTTT
CDR3: CASSAEPIQVTEAFF

D: TRBD1
J: TRBJ1-6
size: -
V: TRBV6-6
DNA: TGTGCCAGCAGCTTAGGGACAGCCCTAATTAATTCACCCCTCCACTTT
CDR3: CASSLGTALINSPLHF